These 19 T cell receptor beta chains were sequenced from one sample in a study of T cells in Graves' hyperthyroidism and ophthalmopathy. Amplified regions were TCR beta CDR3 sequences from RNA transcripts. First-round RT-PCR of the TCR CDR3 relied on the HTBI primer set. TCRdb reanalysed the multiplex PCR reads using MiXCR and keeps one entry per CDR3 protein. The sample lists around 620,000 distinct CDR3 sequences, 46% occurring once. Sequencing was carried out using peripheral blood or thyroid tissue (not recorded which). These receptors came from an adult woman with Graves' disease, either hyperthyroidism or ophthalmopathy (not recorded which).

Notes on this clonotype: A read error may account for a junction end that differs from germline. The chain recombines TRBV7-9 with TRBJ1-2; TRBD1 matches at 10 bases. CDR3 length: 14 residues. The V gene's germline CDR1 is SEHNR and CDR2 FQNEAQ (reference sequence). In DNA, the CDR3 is TGCGCCAGCAGCCAGTCGGGACAGGGGTCAGGCTACACCTTC. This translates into CASSQSGQGSGYTF.

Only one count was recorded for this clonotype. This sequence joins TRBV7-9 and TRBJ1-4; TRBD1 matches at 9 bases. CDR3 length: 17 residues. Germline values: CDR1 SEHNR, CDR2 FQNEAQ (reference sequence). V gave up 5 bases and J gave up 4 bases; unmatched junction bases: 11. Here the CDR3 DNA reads TGTGCCAGCAGCGTTATCCCGGGACAGGGCGGTAATGAAAAACTGTTTTTT. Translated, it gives CASSVIPGQGGNEKLFF.

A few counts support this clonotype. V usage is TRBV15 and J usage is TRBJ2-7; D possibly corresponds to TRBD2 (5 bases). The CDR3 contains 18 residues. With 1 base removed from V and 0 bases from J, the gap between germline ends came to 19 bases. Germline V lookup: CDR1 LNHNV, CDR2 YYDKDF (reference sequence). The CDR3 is CATSRARGPVGSSYEQYF. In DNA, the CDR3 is TGTGCCACCAGCAGAGCCAGAGGCCCGGTGGGGAGCTCCTACGAGCAGTACTTC.

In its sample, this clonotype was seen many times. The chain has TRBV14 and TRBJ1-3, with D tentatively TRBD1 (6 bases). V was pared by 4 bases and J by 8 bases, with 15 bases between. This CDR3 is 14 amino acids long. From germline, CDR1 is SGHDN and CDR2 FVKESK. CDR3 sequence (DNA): TGTGCCAGCAGCCGGTCGACAGGAGGGGACACCATATATTTT. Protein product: CASSRSTGGDTIYF.

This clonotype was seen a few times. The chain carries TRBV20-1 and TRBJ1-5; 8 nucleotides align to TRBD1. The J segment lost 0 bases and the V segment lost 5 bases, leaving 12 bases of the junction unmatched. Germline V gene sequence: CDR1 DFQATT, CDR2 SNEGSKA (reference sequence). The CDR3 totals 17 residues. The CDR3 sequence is CSAPPNTGGYSNQPQHF. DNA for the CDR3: TGCAGTGCTCCCCCCAATACAGGGGGTTATAGCAATCAGCCCCAGCATTTT.

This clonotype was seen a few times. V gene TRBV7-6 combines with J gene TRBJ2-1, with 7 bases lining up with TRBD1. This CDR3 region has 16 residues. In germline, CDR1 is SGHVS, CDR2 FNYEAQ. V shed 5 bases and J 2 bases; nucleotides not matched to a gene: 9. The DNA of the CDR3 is TGTGCCAGCAGCCCTCGACAGGGAATTCCCTACAATGAGCAGTTCTTC. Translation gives CASSPRQGIPYNEQFF.

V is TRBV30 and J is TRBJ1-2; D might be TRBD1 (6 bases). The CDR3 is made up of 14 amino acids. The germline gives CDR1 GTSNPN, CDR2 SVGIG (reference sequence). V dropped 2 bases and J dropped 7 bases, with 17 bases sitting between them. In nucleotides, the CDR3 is TGTGCCTGGAGTTCCCCGGGACATGAACTTGGCTACACCTTC. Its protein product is CAWSSPGHELGYTF.

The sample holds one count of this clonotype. The CDR3 DNA reads as TGTGCCAGCAGCCCAACCGTAGTTAACCACGAGCAGTACTTC. This sequence encodes CASSPTVVNHEQYF. The chain recombines TRBV7-2 with TRBJ2-7; D gene uncertain. The CDR3 covers 14 residues. V dropped 5 bases and J dropped 5 bases, with 16 bases sitting between them. Germline CDR1 is SGHTA and CDR2 is FQGNSA.

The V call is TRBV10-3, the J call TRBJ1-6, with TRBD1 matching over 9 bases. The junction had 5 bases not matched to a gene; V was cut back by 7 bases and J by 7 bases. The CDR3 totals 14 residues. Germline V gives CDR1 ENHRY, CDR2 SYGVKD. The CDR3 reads CAIKGQGGNSPLHF. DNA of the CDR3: TGTGCCATCAAGGGACAGGGAGGGAATTCACCCCTCCACTTT.

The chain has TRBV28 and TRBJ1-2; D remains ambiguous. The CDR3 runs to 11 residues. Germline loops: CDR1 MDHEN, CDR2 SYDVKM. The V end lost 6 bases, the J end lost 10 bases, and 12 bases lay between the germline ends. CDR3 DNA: TGTGCCAGCAGCCGGCGCTTCGACTACACCTTC. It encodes CASSRRFDYTF.

The CDR3 DNA follows: TGTGCCAGCAGAGGCTTGGTGGTGAACACTGAAGCTTTCTTT. Translating gives CASRGLVVNTEAFF. The rearrangement links TRBV7-8 to TRBJ1-1; D not resolved. Germline V gene sequence: CDR1 SGHVS, CDR2 FQNEAQ. Trimming left V 6 bases short and J 0 bases short, with 11 bases between. This CDR3 contains 14 residues. Variable domain in full (rest from reference TRBV7-8 and TRBJ1-1): GAGVSQSPRYKVAKRGQDVALRCDPISGHVSLFWYQQALGQGPEFLTYFQNEAQLDKSGLPSDRFFAERPEGSVSTLKIQRTQQEDSAVYLCASRGLVVNTEAFFGQGTRLTVV.

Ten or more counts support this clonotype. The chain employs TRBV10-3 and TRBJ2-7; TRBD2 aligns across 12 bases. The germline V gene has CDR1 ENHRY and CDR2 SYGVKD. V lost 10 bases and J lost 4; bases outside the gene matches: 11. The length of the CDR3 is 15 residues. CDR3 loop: CATGTLAGGVYEQYF. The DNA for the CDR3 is TGTGCCACCGGGACCCTAGCGGGAGGGGTTTACGAGCAGTACTTC.

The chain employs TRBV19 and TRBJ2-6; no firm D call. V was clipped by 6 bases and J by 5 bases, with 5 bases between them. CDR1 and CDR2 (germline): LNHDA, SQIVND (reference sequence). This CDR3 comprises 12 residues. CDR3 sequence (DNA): TGTGCCAGTAGCGCCCGGGCCAACGTCCTGACTTTC. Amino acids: CASSARANVLTF.

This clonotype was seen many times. Here the CDR3 DNA reads TGTGCCAGCAGCCCACAGCCCGGGAGCTCCTACGAGCAGTACTTC. Residues: CASSPQPGSSYEQYF. This chain joins TRBV3-1 and TRBJ2-7; D is perhaps TRBD2 (6 bases). Between the trimmed V and J ends, which lost 4 bases and 0 bases, there was a span of 13 bases. Germline V CDR1 and CDR2: LGHDT, YNNKEL (reference sequence). The CDR3 extends over 15 amino acids.

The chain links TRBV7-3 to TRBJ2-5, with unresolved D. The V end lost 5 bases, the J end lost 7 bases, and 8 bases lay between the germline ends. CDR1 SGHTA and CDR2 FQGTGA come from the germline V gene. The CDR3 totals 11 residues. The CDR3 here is CASSPKVTQYF. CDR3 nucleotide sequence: TGTGCCAGCAGCCCCAAGGTGACCCAGTACTTC.

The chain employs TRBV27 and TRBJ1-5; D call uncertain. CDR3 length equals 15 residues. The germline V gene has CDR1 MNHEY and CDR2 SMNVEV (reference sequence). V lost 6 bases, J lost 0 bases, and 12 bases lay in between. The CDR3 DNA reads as TGTGCCAGCAGGGACGGCCCTAATAGCAATCAGCCCCAGCATTTT. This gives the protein CASRDGPNSNQPQHF.

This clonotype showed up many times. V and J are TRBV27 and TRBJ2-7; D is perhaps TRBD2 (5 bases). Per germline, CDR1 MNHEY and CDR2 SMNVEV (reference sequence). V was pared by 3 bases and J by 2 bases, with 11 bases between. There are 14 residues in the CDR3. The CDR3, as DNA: TGTGCCAGCAGTTTCCGAGGGTCCACCTACGAGCAGTACTTC. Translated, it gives CASSFRGSTYEQYF.

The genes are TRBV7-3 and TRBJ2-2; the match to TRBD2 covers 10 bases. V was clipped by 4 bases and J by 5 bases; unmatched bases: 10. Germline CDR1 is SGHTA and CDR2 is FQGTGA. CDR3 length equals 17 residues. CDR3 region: CASSSAGGGADTGELFF. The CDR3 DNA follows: TGTGCCAGCAGCTCAGCGGGAGGGGGGGCGGATACCGGGGAGCTGTTTTTT.

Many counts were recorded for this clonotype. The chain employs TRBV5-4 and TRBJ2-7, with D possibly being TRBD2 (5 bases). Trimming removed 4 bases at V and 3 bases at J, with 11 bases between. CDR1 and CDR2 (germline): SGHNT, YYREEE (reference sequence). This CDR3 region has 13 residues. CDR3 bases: TGTGCCAGCAGCAAACTAGGATTCTACGAGCAGTACTTC. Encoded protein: CASSKLGFYEQYF.